Below are 25 T cell receptor beta chains sequenced from a single sample in a study of blood T cell repertoires in COVID-19 (dated by TCRdb to about 2020). Libraries were prepared through the immunoSEQ multiplex PCR assay. TCRdb holds this immuneACCESS table with in-frame rearrangements only. Some clones are missing; in checked studies, unresolved V genes explain under half, and the rest has no known cause. The sample table records roughly 240,000 clones; 88% of these occur just once. Jointly, the top ten make up 2.5% of the sample. The source material was PBMCs or T cells enriched from blood (not recorded which). The source of these receptors is a woman aged 40 to 55 with acute COVID-19.

This clone was seen a few times. The chain links TRBV7-8 to TRBJ1-4, with a tentative D call TRBD1 (5 bases). The CDR3 contains 16 residues. Germline CDR1 SGHVS, CDR2 FQNEAQ. V was clipped by 4 bases and J by 7 bases, with 19 bases between them. CDR3 residues: CASSYLPGEAGEKLFF. In nucleotides, the CDR3 is TGTGCCAGCAGCTACCTCCCGGGGGAGGCAGGTGAAAAACTGTTTTTT.

The CDR3 loop is CAWTGTSRDTQYF. The CDR3 bases are TGTGCCTGGACCGGGACTAGTAGGGATACGCAGTATTTT. The chain recombines TRBV30 with TRBJ2-3; 8 positions agree with TRBD2. CDR1 GTSNPN and CDR2 SVGIG come from the germline V gene (reference sequence). V was pared by 4 bases and J by 6 bases, with 6 bases of the junction left unmatched. The CDR3 is made up of 13 amino acids.

CDR3 coding DNA: TGTGCCAGCAGCCAGGGGGGAGGGCGTAACATTCAGTACTTC. It codes for CASSQGGGRNIQYF. The chain combines TRBV3-1 (or the pseudogene TRBV3-2) with TRBJ2-4; 7 nucleotides line up with TRBD2. V lost 3 bases and J lost 7; bases outside the gene matches: 6. Germline lookup yields CDR1 LGHDT and CDR2 YNNKEL (reference sequence). The CDR3 has 14 residues.

The rearrangement links TRBV4-2 to TRBJ1-5, with 10 nucleotides matching TRBD1. With 4 bases clipped from V and 4 bases from J, the junction kept 4 bases outside the gene matches. The length of the CDR3 is 15 residues. Germline loops: CDR1 LGHNA, CDR2 YNFKEQ. CDR3 bases: TGTGCCAGCAGCCTTGGGACAGGGGATAATCAGCCCCAGCATTTT. Its translation is CASSLGTGDNQPQHF.

V and J are TRBV10-3 and TRBJ1-5; D is undetermined. The CDR3 covers 12 residues. The V end lost 3 bases, the J end lost 4 bases, and 4 bases lay between the germline ends. The germline V gene has CDR1 ENHRY and CDR2 SYGVKD. CDR3 sequence (DNA): TGTGCCATCAGTGATAGAAATCAGCCCCAGCATTTT. Its protein product is CAISDRNQPQHF.

The chain uses TRBV9 and TRBJ2-2, with 7 bases that match TRBD2. The CDR3 has 15 amino acids. Germline-derived CDR1 and CDR2 are SGDLS and YYNGEE. With 4 bases clipped from V and 2 bases from J, the junction kept 5 bases outside the gene matches. In DNA form, the CDR3 reads TGTGCCAGCAGCCCCTCGGGACTAAACACCGGGGAGCTGTTTTTT. Amino acids: CASSPSGLNTGELFF.

This clone was picked up one time. In nucleotides, the CDR3 is TGCGCCAGCAGCCTGTGGGCTCACGACTGGGGGGACACTGAAGCTTTCTTT. Translating it yields CASSLWAHDWGDTEAFF. The gene calls are TRBV5-1 and TRBJ1-1; weak D call: TRBD1 (5 bases). V gave up 4 bases and J gave up 3 bases, with 22 bases separating them. Looked up from germline, CDR1 is SGHRS and CDR2 is YFSETQ. The CDR3 contains 17 residues.

This clone appeared a single time. The chain has TRBV2 and TRBJ2-1; D might be TRBD1 (6 bases). The V end lost 5 bases, the J end lost 10 bases, and 9 bases lay between the germline ends. Germline V lookup: CDR1 SNHLY, CDR2 FYNNEI. The CDR3 loop spans 11 amino acids. Here the CDR3 DNA reads TGTGCCAGCAGTTATAGGGGGGAGCAGTTCTTC. Translating gives CASSYRGEQFF.

V is TRBV3-1 (or the pseudogene TRBV3-2) and J is TRBJ2-1, with 8 bases matching TRBD2. The V gene end was trimmed by 6 bases and the J gene end by 7 bases; junction bases not matched to a gene: 11. The V gene's germline CDR1 is LGHDT and CDR2 YNNKEL (reference sequence). The CDR3 runs 15 residues. CDR3 in amino acids: CASSRAGARGNEQFF. The CDR3 DNA reads TGTGCCAGCAGTCGAGCGGGAGCGAGGGGTAATGAGCAGTTCTTC.

V is TRBV2 and J is TRBJ2-7; TRBD1 matches at 7 bases. The CDR3 totals 12 residues. Germline CDR1 and CDR2: SNHLY and FYNNEI. V lost 4 bases and J lost 3; bases outside the gene matches: 0. The CDR3 loop is CASSGQGYEQYF. The CDR3 nucleotides are TGTGCCAGCAGTGGACAGGGCTACGAGCAGTACTTC.

The chain couples TRBV7-9 to TRBJ1-1; 7 bases are shared with TRBD1. CDR3 length: 15 residues. Per the germline V gene, CDR1 is SEHNR and CDR2 is FQNEAQ (reference sequence). Trimming at V came to 1 base and at J to 1 base, leaving 3 bases not matched to a gene. CDR3 nucleotide sequence: TGTGCCAGCAGCTTAGAGACAGGGCCGAACACTGAAGCTTTCTTT. This sequence encodes CASSLETGPNTEAFF.

The chain recombines TRBV5-3 with TRBJ2-2; 9 nucleotides line up with TRBD1. TRBV5-3 has ORF status, its function being uncertain. V trimming: 5 bases; J trimming: 3 bases; junction bases outside the gene matches: 5. The CDR3 extends over 15 amino acids. The CDR3 nucleotides read TGTGCCAGAAGGGGACAGGGAGACGACACCGGGGAGCTGTTTTTT. Protein sequence: CARRGQGDDTGELFF.

Comments on this clone: The sample contains more than one DNA sequence encoding this CDR3. V and J are TRBV5-1 and TRBJ2-5; 7 bases map to TRBD2. The CDR3 has 14 amino acids. Losses at the gene ends were 1 base for V and 2 bases for J; bases not matched to a gene: 2. Germline CDR1 is SGHRS and CDR2 is YFSETQ. This chain's CDR3 is CASSLYGGQETQYF. The DNA for the CDR3 is TGCGCCAGCAGCTTGTACGGGGGGCAAGAGACCCAGTACTTC.

The chain has TRBV19 and TRBJ1-1; 10 bases are a match to TRBD1. This CDR3 comprises 17 residues. Per the germline V gene, CDR1 is LNHDA and CDR2 is SQIVND (reference sequence). V shed 6 bases and J 7 bases; nucleotides not matched to a gene: 17. Here the CDR3 reads CASRPTPGTGALFEAFF. The CDR3 DNA sequence: TGTGCCAGTAGACCGACACCCGGGACAGGGGCCCTATTTGAAGCTTTCTTT.

The chain links TRBV5-6 to TRBJ1-3, with D tentatively TRBD1 (6 bases). The V end was cut by 4 bases, the J end by 5 bases, with 16 bases between. CDR3 length: 15 residues. Germline V gene sequence: CDR1 SGHDT, CDR2 YYEEEE. CDR3 region: CASSGAGGRRNTIYF. CDR3 in DNA: TGTGCCAGCAGCGGCGCGGGGGGCAGGAGAAACACCATATATTTT.

The rearrangement uses TRBV7-9 and TRBJ2-5; tentatively, D is TRBD2 (6 bases). The CDR3 covers 14 residues. The germline V and J ends were trimmed by 5 bases and 5 bases, with 15 bases remaining between them. Per the germline V gene, CDR1 is SEHNR and CDR2 is FQNEAQ (reference sequence). Here the CDR3 DNA reads TGTGCCAGCAGCCAAAGGGCGGGGTTGGAGACCCAGTACTTC. Translated: CASSQRAGLETQYF. Full variable domain (outside the CDR3, taken from reference TRBV7-9 and TRBJ2-5): DTGVSQNPRHKITKRGQNVTFRCDPISEHNRLYWYRQTLGQGPEFLTYFQNEAQLEKSRLLSDRFSAERPKGSFSTLEIQRTEQGDSAMYLCASSQRAGLETQYFGPGTRLLVL.

CDR3 coding DNA: TGTGCCAGCAGCTTAGGATCCGGGGACATTCAGTACTTC. Residues: CASSLGSGDIQYF. The chain links TRBV7-2 to TRBJ2-4; D is perhaps TRBD2 (5 bases). Trimming shortened V by 1 base and J by 8 bases, and 9 bases separated the two germline ends. Per germline, CDR1 SGHTA and CDR2 FQGNSA. CDR3 length: 13 amino acids.

This chain's CDR3 is CASSQVQNSPLHF. For the CDR3, the DNA is TGTGCCAGCAGCCAGGTGCAGAATTCACCCCTCCACTTT. The chain combines TRBV14 with TRBJ1-6; no firm D call. Per the germline V gene, CDR1 is SGHDN and CDR2 is FVKESK. Trimming removed 3 bases at V and 7 bases at J, with 7 bases between. CDR3 length: 13 amino acids. The whole variable domain, remainder taken from reference TRBV14 and TRBJ1-6, is EAGVTQFPSHSVIEKGQTVTLRCDPISGHDNLYWYRRVMGKEIKFLLHFVKESKQDESGMPNNRFLAERTGGTYSTLKVQPAELEDSGVYFCASSQVQNSPLHFGNGTRLTVT.

This chain uses TRBV10-2 with TRBJ2-1, with D possibly TRBD2 on 5 matching bases. The CDR3 totals 14 residues. Between the trimmed V and J ends, which lost 3 bases and 0 bases, there was a span of 6 bases. Germline CDR1 WSHSY, CDR2 SAAADI. CDR3 region: CASSEGSSYNEQFF. The DNA for the CDR3 is TGCGCCAGCAGTGAAGGGAGCTCCTACAATGAGCAGTTCTTC.

The CDR3 sequence is CASSAGRRHRQETQYF. The CDR3, as DNA: TGTGCCAGCAGCGCAGGGCGAAGACACAGACAAGAGACCCAGTACTTC. The chain has TRBV9 and TRBJ2-5, with D maybe TRBD1 (5 bases). The germline V gene has CDR1 SGDLS and CDR2 YYNGEE. The CDR3 contains 16 residues. V was trimmed by 3 bases and J by 2 bases, leaving 17 bases between them.

This clone was observed a few times. This chain links TRBV7-8 with TRBJ2-7; weak D call: TRBD1 (6 bases). Germline lookup yields CDR1 SGHVS and CDR2 FQNEAQ. The CDR3 loop spans 14 amino acids. V lost 5 bases and J 1 base, leaving 12 bases between the germline ends. CDR3 protein: CASSLLDRSYEQYF. The CDR3, as DNA: TGTGCCAGCAGCCTCCTTGACAGGTCCTACGAGCAGTACTTC.

The chain carries TRBV4-3 and TRBJ1-1; 9 bases agree with TRBD1. Germline trimming cut 0 bases from V and 4 bases from J; bases unmatched to any gene: 6. CDR1 and CDR2 from the germline V gene are LGHNA and YSLEER. This CDR3 is 16 amino acids long. The chain's CDR3 is CASSQELTGGLTEAFF. CDR3 nucleotides: TGCGCCAGCAGCCAAGAACTGACAGGGGGACTCACTGAAGCTTTCTTT.

V gene TRBV18 combines with J gene TRBJ2-7; D remains unclear. Trimming left V 6 bases short and J 2 bases short, with 11 bases between. Germline V lookup: CDR1 KGHSH, CDR2 LQKENI. The CDR3 has 13 amino acids. The CDR3 DNA follows: TGTGCCAGCTCCCGTTCCAGTCCCTACGAGCAGTACGTC. It encodes CASSRSSPYEQYV.

V gene TRBV3-1 (or the pseudogene TRBV3-2) combines with J gene TRBJ2-7; a weak D match, TRBD2 (6 bases). V was cut by 7 bases and J by 5 bases, with 15 bases left in between. In germline, CDR1 is LGHDT, CDR2 YNNKEL (reference sequence). The CDR3 sequence is 13 residues long. The CDR3 DNA reads as TGTGCCAGCACCCGGAGGGGTGGGGACGAGCAGTACTTC. Its protein product is CASTRRGGDEQYF.

V usage is TRBV5-4 and J usage is TRBJ1-1, with D unclear. The CDR3 spans 14 residues. Germline assignment: CDR1 SGHNT and CDR2 YYREEE (reference sequence). Trimming stripped 4 bases from V and 0 bases from J, with 10 bases between. The CDR3 coding sequence is TGTGCCAGCAGCGGTCAGGCCTTGAACACTGAAGCTTTCTTT. Its protein is CASSGQALNTEAFF.